Below are 13 T cell receptor beta chains sequenced from a single sample in a study of blood T cell repertoires in COVID-19. Profiling relied on immunoSEQ multiplex PCR, and the TCRdb table lists in-frame clones only, not all of them. The sample lists around 100,000 clones, about 90% occurring once. The sample consisted of peripheral blood. These receptors all come from a woman aged 45-65 years with acute or convalescent COVID-19.

The rearrangement uses TRBV12-5 and TRBJ1-1, with 9 nucleotides matching TRBD1. The CDR3 loop spans 15 amino acids. Germline-derived CDR1 and CDR2 are LGHNT and FRNRAP. Unmatched junction bases numbered 5, after V lost 6 bases and J lost 0 bases. The CDR3 nucleotides are TGTGCTAGTGGCGACAGGGGGGGAATGAACACTGAAGCTTTCTTT. Protein: CASGDRGGMNTEAFF.

The CDR3 DNA reads TGTGCCTGGAGTCAGGGCATGAACACTGAAGCTTTCTTT. Protein sequence: CAWSQGMNTEAFF. The V call is TRBV30, the J call TRBJ1-1; maybe TRBD1 (5 bases). The CDR3 consists of 13 residues. Germline loops: CDR1 GTSNPN, CDR2 SVGIG (reference sequence). Trimming stripped 2 bases from V and 0 bases from J, with 7 bases between. Full variable domain (rest looked up from reference TRBV30 and TRBJ1-1): SQTIHQWPATLVQPVGSPLSLECTVEGTSNPNLYWYRQAAGRGLQLLFYSVGIGQISSEVPQNLSASRPQDRQFILSSKKLLLSDSGFYLCAWSQGMNTEAFFGQGTRLTVV.

The genes are TRBV5-1 and TRBJ2-5; tentative D call: TRBD1 (5 bases). Germline CDR1 and CDR2: SGHRS and YFSETQ. This CDR3 comprises 11 residues. The V gene lost 5 bases and the J gene lost 5 bases, with 7 bases spanning the gap. CDR3: CASRQEETQYF. The DNA for the CDR3 is TGCGCCAGCAGACAGGAGGAGACCCAGTACTTC.

The gene calls are TRBV4-2 and TRBJ2-3, with 7 bases lining up with TRBD1. V gave up 3 bases and J gave up 2 bases; unmatched junction bases: 14. This CDR3 has 18 residues. CDR1 and CDR2 (germline): LGHNA, YNFKEQ. The CDR3 reads CASSQDPEGAPFTDTQYF. DNA of the CDR3: TGTGCCAGCAGCCAGGACCCCGAGGGGGCGCCTTTCACAGATACGCAGTATTTT.

The chain has TRBV3-1 (or the pseudogene TRBV3-2) and TRBJ1-4; D gene unclear. Germline CDR1 reads LGHDT; CDR2 reads YNNKEL (reference sequence). The CDR3 is made up of 15 amino acids. The V gene lost 3 bases and the J gene lost 3 bases, with 11 bases spanning the gap. CDR3 amino acids: CASSHTQTSNEKLFF. CDR3 in DNA: TGTGCCAGCAGCCATACCCAGACTTCTAATGAAAAACTGTTTTTT.

This rearrangement joins TRBV9 to TRBJ2-5; 8 bases are a match to TRBD1. Germline V lookup: CDR1 SGDLS, CDR2 YYNGEE. V shed 0 bases, J shed 5 bases, and the junction held 9 bases outside the gene matches. The CDR3 has 16 residues. The CDR3 DNA reads TGTGCCAGCAGCGTAGATGTGACAGGGGAAGGGGAGACCCAGTACTTC. It codes for CASSVDVTGEGETQYF.

This clone showed up just a few times. The chain joins TRBV9 to TRBJ1-6; maybe TRBD1 (5 bases). The CDR3 loop spans 19 amino acids. V was trimmed by 3 bases and J by 0 bases, leaving 19 bases between them. Germline V CDR1 and CDR2: SGDLS, YYNGEE. CDR3 DNA: TGTGCCAGCAGCGAAGGACCATGGGGGGGGGACTCCTATAATTCACCCCTCCACTTT. It codes for CASSEGPWGGDSYNSPLHF. The complete variable domain, with remaining parts taken from reference TRBV9 and TRBJ1-6, reads DSGVTQTPKHLITATGQRVTLRCSPRSGDLSVYWYQQSLDQGLQFLIQYYNGEERAKGNILERFSAQQFPDLHSELNLSSLELGDSALYFCASSEGPWGGDSYNSPLHFGNGTRLTVT.

This chain links TRBV7-9 with TRBJ2-4; 10 bases line up with TRBD1. This CDR3 is 14 amino acids long. Losses at the gene ends were 4 bases for V and 8 bases for J; bases not matched to a gene: 5. Per the germline V gene, CDR1 is SEHNR and CDR2 is FQNEAQ (reference sequence). The CDR3 sequence: CASSSTGQGHIQYF. CDR3 nucleotides: TGTGCCAGCAGCTCAACGGGACAGGGGCACATTCAGTACTTC.

The CDR3 DNA sequence: TGTGCCAGCAGTTTTGAAATTAAGAGTCCGGACACTGAAGCTTTCTTT. It encodes CASSFEIKSPDTEAFF. The chain employs TRBV6-5 and TRBJ1-1; D gene ambiguous. V dropped 4 bases and J dropped 3 bases, with 18 bases sitting between them. CDR1 is MNHEY, CDR2 SVGAGI, per germline. This CDR3 has 16 residues.

This clone was picked up one time. The V and J genes are TRBV6-1 and TRBJ2-6; 7 nucleotides line up with TRBD1. Germline CDR1 MNHNS, CDR2 SASEGT. CDR3 length equals 17 residues. Germline trimming cut 4 bases from V and 2 bases from J; bases unmatched to any gene: 8. The CDR3 nucleotides read TGTGCCAGCAGTGTTAATACCACAGGGGCTGGGGCCAACGTCCTGACTTTC. This sequence encodes CASSVNTTGAGANVLTF.

This clone was detected only a few times. The rearrangement joins TRBV7-9 to TRBJ1-3; D unclear. In germline, CDR1 is SEHNR, CDR2 FQNEAQ (reference sequence). The CDR3 is made up of 15 amino acids. Trimming pared 4 bases from V and 0 bases from J, leaving 10 bases between. CDR3 sequence: CASSSTPGSGNTIYF. DNA for the CDR3: TGTGCCAGCAGCTCGACGCCAGGCTCTGGAAACACCATATATTTT. The whole variable domain, filled in from reference TRBV7-9 and TRBJ1-3, reads DTGVSQNPRHKITKRGQNVTFRCDPISEHNRLYWYRQTLGQGPEFLTYFQNEAQLEKSRLLSDRFSAERPKGSFSTLEIQRTEQGDSAMYLCASSSTPGSGNTIYFGEGSWLTVV.

V and J are TRBV2 and TRBJ2-2; 8 bases match TRBD1. This CDR3 spans 15 amino acids. J was trimmed by 4 bases and V by 4 bases; bases with no gene match: 5. The germline V gene encodes CDR1 SNHLY and CDR2 FYNNEI. CDR3 protein: CASSVDRGGTGELFF. Written as DNA, the CDR3 is TGTGCCAGCAGTGTTGACAGGGGCGGCACCGGGGAGCTGTTTTTT.

This chain connects TRBV9 to TRBJ2-2; maybe TRBD2 (5 bases). Trimming removed 2 bases from V and 5 bases from J, with 22 bases in between. This CDR3 has 18 amino acids. Germline values: CDR1 SGDLS, CDR2 YYNGEE. The CDR3 sequence is CASSVFSQGFSGTGELFF. The CDR3 DNA reads as TGTGCCAGCAGCGTCTTTTCTCAAGGGTTCAGCGGAACCGGGGAGCTGTTTTTT.